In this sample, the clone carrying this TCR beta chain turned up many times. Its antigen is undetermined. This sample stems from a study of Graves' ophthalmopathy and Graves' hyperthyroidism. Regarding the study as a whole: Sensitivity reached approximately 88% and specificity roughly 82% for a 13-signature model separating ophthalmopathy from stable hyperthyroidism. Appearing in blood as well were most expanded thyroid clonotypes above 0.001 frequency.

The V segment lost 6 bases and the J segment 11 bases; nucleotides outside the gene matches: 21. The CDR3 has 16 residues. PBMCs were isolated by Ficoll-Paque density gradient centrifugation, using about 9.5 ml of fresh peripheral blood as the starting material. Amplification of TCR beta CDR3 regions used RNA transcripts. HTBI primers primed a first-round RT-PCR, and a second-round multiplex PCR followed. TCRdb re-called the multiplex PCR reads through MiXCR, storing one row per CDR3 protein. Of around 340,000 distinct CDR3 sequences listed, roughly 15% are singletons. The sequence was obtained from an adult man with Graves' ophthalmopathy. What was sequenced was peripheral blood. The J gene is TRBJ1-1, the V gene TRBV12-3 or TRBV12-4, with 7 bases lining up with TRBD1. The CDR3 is CASSEPLYARTGLAFF. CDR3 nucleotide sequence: TGTGCCAGCAGCGAGCCCCTCTACGCACGGACAGGACTTGCTTTCTTT.